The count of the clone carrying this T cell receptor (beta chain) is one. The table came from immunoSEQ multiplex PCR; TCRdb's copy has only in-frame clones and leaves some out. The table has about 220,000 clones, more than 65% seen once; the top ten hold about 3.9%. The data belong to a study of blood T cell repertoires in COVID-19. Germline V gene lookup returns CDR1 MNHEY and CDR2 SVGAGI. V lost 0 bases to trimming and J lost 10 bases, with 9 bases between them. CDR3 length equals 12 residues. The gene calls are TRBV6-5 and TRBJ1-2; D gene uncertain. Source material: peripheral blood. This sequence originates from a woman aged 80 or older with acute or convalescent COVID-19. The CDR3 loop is CASSYSGVTYTF. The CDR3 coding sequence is TGTGCCAGCAGTTACTCCGGGGTCACCTACACCTTC.